Below, one T cell receptor beta chain is given with its context. Its antigen is currently unknown. The sample comes from a study of CD8+ T cells in alopecia areata. Whole-study findings and limits: Numerous clones, expanded in lesions, remained in scalp and blood during tofacitinib.

Treatment denoted: oral pan-JAK inhibitor, 5-10 mg twice daily. As part of sample collection, lesional scalp punch biopsies and peripheral blood were taken from alopecia areata patients. The CDR3 runs 15 residues. Per germline, CDR1 MGHRA and CDR2 YSYEKL. V lost 4 bases to trimming and J lost 7 bases, with 17 bases between them. TCR sequencing used cDNA made by reverse transcription of extracted RNA. The table came from immunoSEQ multiplex PCR; TCRdb's copy has only in-frame clones and leaves some out. The table shows 80,000 to 95,000 clones, with about 44% occurring only once. This TCR came from a human donor with alopecia areata. The material sequenced was CD8+ T cells sorted from blood, taken at week 24, from a patient treated with tofacitinib. The chain employs TRBV4-1 and TRBJ1-5, with D perhaps matching TRBD1 (5 bases). The CDR3 loop reads CASSPGSAGQQPQHF. CDR3 DNA: TGCGCCAGCAGCCCTGGGTCGGCAGGGCAACAGCCCCAGCATTTT.